This note documents a single T cell receptor (beta chain) sequence. TCRdb itself ran the 5' RACE reads through MiXCR, one entry per CDR3 protein. Among 250,000 to 350,000 distinct CDR3 sequences listed, 8.5% to 10% were seen once. The V and J ends lost 2 bases and 2 bases respectively, with 16 bases between them. The CDR3 contains 16 residues. The sample belongs to a study of T cells after yellow fever vaccination. This clonotype originated in a man aged 18 to 29 who received the YFV17D yellow fever vaccine. Specimen: CD4+ T cells sorted from PBMCs, collected 5 days after the yellow fever booster vaccination. The V and J genes are TRBV6-7 and TRBJ2-7, with unresolved D. TRBV6-7 is recorded as an ORF, its role being uncertain. Written as DNA, the CDR3 is TGTGCCAGCAGTTACCCTCCCTGGAAGGGTCCCTACGAGCAGTACGTC. The encoded protein is CASSYPPWKGPYEQYV.